This T cell receptor (beta chain) was obtained from a study of shared clonotypes between healthy human individuals. Overall study: The study enrolled a couple of women and a few men aged 18 to 49.

The germline V gene has CDR1 MDHEN and CDR2 SYDVKM. V was shortened by 5 bases and J by 2 bases, with 15 bases between the two germline ends. CDR3 size: 15 residues. The sample holds one count of this clone. The antigen is not known. In the study's own analysis: ImmunoSEQ junction-only sequences lacked quality scores, so their filtering differed. Clones were sequenced by immunoSEQ multiplex PCR, and TCRdb holds only the in-frame ones, with some missing. V and J calls plus clone size are reproduced from that table; the DNA served to infer D and trimming. Of around 2.5 million clones in the sample, over 85% were seen once. Study-wide results and limits: Rarefaction showed sorted-subset sequencing was incomplete despite large depth. Several donors held approximately 4.6% of naive CD4 clonotypes in common.

Sequenced: naive CD4+ T cells from PBMCs. Subset of the sample: CD45RA+ positively selected. The receptor was derived from a man aged 18 to 29 in good health. Some clones in this sample may be carry-over from other donors' samples. V usage is TRBV28 and J usage is TRBJ1-2; D not resolved. The CDR3 sequence is CASSIFSDGNYGYTF. The CDR3 DNA is TGTGCCAGCAGTATATTTTCAGACGGGAACTATGGCTACACCTTC.